This T cell receptor beta chain was captured by sequencing in a study of beta chain features in type 1 diabetes. Turning to the study itself: Cells sorted and examined across all samples totaled approximately 100,000,000.

The CDR3 is made up of 12 amino acids. The germline CDR1 and CDR2 sequences are SGHRS and YFSETQ. V lost 1 base and J lost 14, with 14 bases in between. The investigators reverse transcribed all of the isolated RNA, so they sequenced expressed TCRB transcripts. The protocol was immunoSEQ multiplex PCR, while the TCRdb copy is restricted to in-frame clones and leaves out a portion. Here the sample spans 350,000 to 450,000 clones, approximately 13% being singletons. This clone was observed a few times. What it binds is unknown. General study findings and limits: At VDJ recombination sites, type 1 diabetes patients had fewer insertions and more deleted nucleotides. Possible PCR preference for shorter templates applied equally to patients and controls. The naive, central memory and Treg TCRB repertoires looked more alike in patients than they did in healthy donors.

The sequence was obtained from a man aged 25-45 years in good health. The sample consisted of naive CD4+ T cells from blood. This chain links TRBV5-1 with TRBJ2-3; D may be TRBD1 or TRBD2 (5 bases each). CDR3: CASSLSGPRRYF. The CDR3 DNA reads TGCGCCAGCAGCTTGTCGGGACCCCGACGGTATTTT.